Listed below are T cell receptor beta chains from one sample, sequenced in a study of beta chain features in type 1 diabetes. Libraries were prepared by immunoSEQ multiplex PCR; TCRdb keeps only in-frame clonotypes and omits some of them. Seen here are some 410,000 clones, approximately 13% observed once, and the top ten hold roughly 0.036%. Material: naive CD4+ T cells from blood. Every receptor here comes from a man younger than 45 in good health. The CDR3 runs from the conserved cysteine through the conserved F or W. A D gene is named only where the DNA matches it firmly. Some rows mark clone size as missing; the rest say once, few, many or name a class of expanded clone.

CDR3nt: TGTGCCTGGAGTGTACGGCGGCGGGGTTTCCGCCCTTTTTATGGCTACACCTTC
CDR3aa: CAWSVRRRGFRPFYGYTF
v_gene: TRBV30
abundance: few
d_gene: NA
j_gene: TRBJ1-2

CDR3nt: TGCGCCAGCAGCCGCCTCGGGCAGGGACAAATCACAGATACGCAGTATTTT
CDR3aa: CASSRLGQGQITDTQYF
v_gene: TRBV5-1
abundance: NA
d_gene: NA
j_gene: TRBJ2-3

CDR3nt: TGCGCCAGCAGCCAAGTCCAGGCCGTGGGAGAGACCCAGTACTTC
CDR3aa: CASSQVQAVGETQYF
v_gene: TRBV4-1
abundance: NA
d_gene: NA
j_gene: TRBJ2-5

CDR3nt: TGCGCCAGCAGCCAGGGACAGGTCTACACCGGGGAGCTGTTTTTT
CDR3aa: CASSQGQVYTGELFF
v_gene: TRBV4-3
abundance: NA
d_gene: TRBD1
j_gene: TRBJ2-2

CDR3nt: TGTGCCAGTAGCAAAGCGGGGCCAGATACGCAGTATTTT
CDR3aa: CASSKAGPDTQYF
v_gene: TRBV19
abundance: NA
d_gene: TRBD2
j_gene: TRBJ2-3

CDR3nt: TGTGCCAGCAGCCGCGGAGTGGTAGACGATTACTACGAGCAGTACTTC
CDR3aa: CASSRGVVDDYYEQYF
v_gene: TRBV7-9
abundance: few
d_gene: NA
j_gene: TRBJ2-7

CDR3nt: TGTGCCAGCAGTTACCGAAAAGGTCTGGGCTACGAGCAGTACTTC
CDR3aa: CASSYRKGLGYEQYF
v_gene: TRBV6-5
abundance: few
d_gene: NA
j_gene: TRBJ2-7

CDR3nt: TGTGCCAGCAGCTTAGAGGCTAGCGGGGGCCTCCGGTACTTC
CDR3aa: CASSLEASGGLRYF
v_gene: TRBV7-6
abundance: NA
d_gene: TRBD2
j_gene: TRBJ2-5

CDR3nt: TGTGCCGCCCAGGGGTCCCTGAACTCCTACGAGCAGTACTTC
CDR3aa: CAAQGSLNSYEQYF
v_gene: TRBV10-3
abundance: NA
d_gene: NA
j_gene: TRBJ2-7

CDR3nt: TGTGCCAGCAGTTCAGGGTTTGGCAATCAGCCCCAGCATTTT
CDR3aa: CASSSGFGNQPQHF
v_gene: TRBV28
abundance: NA
d_gene: NA
j_gene: TRBJ1-5

CDR3nt: TGTGCCAGCAGCGTCGTTACTAATACCGGGGAGCTGTTTTTT
CDR3aa: CASSVVTNTGELFF
v_gene: TRBV7-2
abundance: few
d_gene: NA
j_gene: TRBJ2-2

CDR3nt: TGTGCCAGCAGCTTGGGAGTGGCAGAGACCCAGTACTTC
CDR3aa: CASSLGVAETQYF
v_gene: TRBV7-3
abundance: NA
d_gene: NA
j_gene: TRBJ2-5

CDR3nt: TGTGCCTGGAGTGTACTCAGGACTAGCGGGATAACAGATACGCAGTATTTT
CDR3aa: CAWSVLRTSGITDTQYF
v_gene: TRBV30
abundance: few
d_gene: TRBD2
j_gene: TRBJ2-3

CDR3nt: TGTGCCAGCAGTGACCGGACAGGGACGGGCACCGGGGAGCTGTTTTTT
CDR3aa: CASSDRTGTGTGELFF
v_gene: TRBV25-1
abundance: few
d_gene: TRBD1
j_gene: TRBJ2-2

CDR3nt: TGTGCCAGCAGCTTAACCGCCGGGACACCGTCCTACGAGCAGTACTTC
CDR3aa: CASSLTAGTPSYEQYF
v_gene: TRBV7-2
abundance: NA
d_gene: NA
j_gene: TRBJ2-7

CDR3nt: TGTGCCAGCAGTTTCAGGGGGTTAAACATTCAGTACTTC
CDR3aa: CASSFRGLNIQYF
v_gene: TRBV28
abundance: few
d_gene: TRBD1
j_gene: TRBJ2-4

CDR3nt: TGTGCCTGGAGTGTACGGTTCAGGGTGAATTACACAGATACGCAGTATTTT
CDR3aa: CAWSVRFRVNYTDTQYF
v_gene: TRBV30
abundance: few
d_gene: NA
j_gene: TRBJ2-3

CDR3nt: TGTGCCAGCAGCTTAAGCAGAGTCGCTTCTGGAAACACCATATATTTT
CDR3aa: CASSLSRVASGNTIYF
v_gene: TRBV7-6
abundance: NA
d_gene: NA
j_gene: TRBJ1-3

CDR3nt: TGCAGCGTTGAAGGGGGGCCAGGCTACGAGCAGTACTTC
CDR3aa: CSVEGGPGYEQYF
v_gene: TRBV29-1
abundance: few
d_gene: NA
j_gene: TRBJ2-7

CDR3nt: TGTGCCAGCAGCTTGGACCGGGAGGAAGCTTTCTTT
CDR3aa: CASSLDREEAFF
v_gene: TRBV7-2
abundance: few
d_gene: NA
j_gene: TRBJ1-1

CDR3nt: TGCGCCAGCAGCCAATACAGGGCCGGGTCGGTAACTAATGAAAAACTGTTTTTT
CDR3aa: CASSQYRAGSVTNEKLFF
v_gene: TRBV4-1
abundance: NA
d_gene: NA
j_gene: TRBJ1-4

CDR3nt: TGCAGTGCTTCAGGGGGGGAGACCCAGTACTTC
CDR3aa: CSASGGETQYF
v_gene: TRBV20-1
abundance: few
d_gene: NA
j_gene: TRBJ2-5

CDR3nt: TGTGCCAGCTCACCCGGGACTAGCGGGCGCAATGAGCAGTTCTTC
CDR3aa: CASSPGTSGRNEQFF
v_gene: TRBV18
abundance: NA
d_gene: TRBD2
j_gene: TRBJ2-1

CDR3nt: TGTGCCAGTAGTATGACCGGCCAAAACTACGAGCAGTACTTC
CDR3aa: CASSMTGQNYEQYF
v_gene: TRBV19
abundance: NA
d_gene: NA
j_gene: TRBJ2-7

CDR3nt: TGTGCCTGGAGCGTAGGTGGGGGCGACACAGATACGCAGTATTTT
CDR3aa: CAWSVGGGDTDTQYF
v_gene: TRBV30
abundance: NA
d_gene: NA
j_gene: TRBJ2-3

CDR3nt: TGCAGCCACCCCCTTAAGGGGAACACCGGGGAGCTGTTTTTT
CDR3aa: CSHPLKGNTGELFF
v_gene: TRBV29-1
abundance: few
d_gene: NA
j_gene: TRBJ2-2

CDR3nt: TGTGCCAGCAGTGAAGTAGTTGGCAGGAACACTGAAGCTTTCTTT
CDR3aa: CASSEVVGRNTEAFF
v_gene: TRBV6-1
abundance: NA
d_gene: NA
j_gene: TRBJ1-1

CDR3nt: TGCAGCGTTGAAGATCGTTTCTACAATGAGCAGTTCTTC
CDR3aa: CSVEDRFYNEQFF
v_gene: TRBV29-1
abundance: NA
d_gene: NA
j_gene: TRBJ2-1

CDR3nt: TGCGCCAGCAGCCAAGGGGACAGGAATCAGCCCCAGCATTTT
CDR3aa: CASSQGDRNQPQHF
v_gene: TRBV4-1
abundance: few
d_gene: TRBD1
j_gene: TRBJ1-5

CDR3nt: TGTGCCAGCACCTCGGGAGTGACACGACTGAACACTGAAGCTTTCTTT
CDR3aa: CASTSGVTRLNTEAFF
v_gene: TRBV7-9
abundance: few
d_gene: NA
j_gene: TRBJ1-1

CDR3nt: TGTGCCAGCAGCTTAAAGGGCCTAAGGGACCCGAACACTGAAGCTTTCTTT
CDR3aa: CASSLKGLRDPNTEAFF
v_gene: TRBV13
abundance: few
d_gene: NA
j_gene: TRBJ1-1

CDR3nt: TGTGCCAGCAGCTTAGACAGGGCTTCCTACGAGCAGTACTTC
CDR3aa: CASSLDRASYEQYF
v_gene: TRBV7-9
abundance: few
d_gene: NA
j_gene: TRBJ2-7

CDR3nt: TGTGCCAGCAGCCGGTCTAGCGGGGGGTACAATGAGCAGTTCTTC
CDR3aa: CASSRSSGGYNEQFF
v_gene: TRBV11-3
abundance: NA
d_gene: TRBD2
j_gene: TRBJ2-1

CDR3nt: TGTGCCAGCGGCAGAGGCACCGGGGAGCTGTTTTTT
CDR3aa: CASGRGTGELFF
v_gene: TRBV6-1
abundance: few
d_gene: NA
j_gene: TRBJ2-2

CDR3nt: TGTGCCAGCAGTGAAGTTCCAGGGCATAGCACAGATACGCAGTATTTT
CDR3aa: CASSEVPGHSTDTQYF
v_gene: TRBV6-1
abundance: NA
d_gene: NA
j_gene: TRBJ2-3

CDR3nt: TGTGCCAGTTCACTACAGGGGGCCTACGAGCAGTACTTC
CDR3aa: CASSLQGAYEQYF
v_gene: TRBV7-9
abundance: few
d_gene: TRBD1
j_gene: TRBJ2-7

CDR3nt: TGTGCCAGCAGTAGACAGGGAGTTGAGCAGTTCTTC
CDR3aa: CASSRQGVEQFF
v_gene: TRBV14
abundance: NA
d_gene: TRBD1
j_gene: TRBJ2-1

CDR3nt: TGCGCCAGCAGCTCCCGGACAGGACAAGAGACCCAGTACTTC
CDR3aa: CASSSRTGQETQYF
v_gene: TRBV5-1
abundance: NA
d_gene: TRBD1
j_gene: TRBJ2-5

CDR3nt: TGTGCCAGCTCACCATTGGGGTCAGAGACCCAGTACTTC
CDR3aa: CASSPLGSETQYF
v_gene: TRBV18
abundance: NA
d_gene: NA
j_gene: TRBJ2-5

CDR3nt: TGTGCCAGCCTCCGTGGAGCTGGAACAGATACGCAGTATTTT
CDR3aa: CASLRGAGTDTQYF
v_gene: TRBV7-2
abundance: NA
d_gene: NA
j_gene: TRBJ2-3

CDR3nt: TGCGCCAGCAGTCCGCGACAGGGCGGCGGGGAGCTGTTTTTT
CDR3aa: CASSPRQGGGELFF
v_gene: TRBV4-3
abundance: NA
d_gene: TRBD1
j_gene: TRBJ2-2

CDR3nt: TGTGCCAGCAGTTACGACAGGGCTTCATTCTACGAGCAGTACTTC
CDR3aa: CASSYDRASFYEQYF
v_gene: TRBV7-2
abundance: few
d_gene: TRBD1
j_gene: TRBJ2-7

CDR3nt: TGTGCCAGCAGCTTAAAGGGGGCAGATACGCAGTATTTT
CDR3aa: CASSLKGADTQYF
v_gene: TRBV7-2
abundance: NA
d_gene: NA
j_gene: TRBJ2-3

CDR3nt: TGCAGCGTTGGCCCCGGGGTTAGTGGCTACACCTTC
CDR3aa: CSVGPGVSGYTF
v_gene: TRBV29-1
abundance: NA
d_gene: NA
j_gene: TRBJ1-2

CDR3nt: TGCGCCAGCAGCTTTCATGGCAATGAGCAGTTCTTC
CDR3aa: CASSFHGNEQFF
v_gene: TRBV5-1
abundance: many
d_gene: NA
j_gene: TRBJ2-1

CDR3nt: TGTGCCAGCAGCCGCCGCGAGACCCAGTACTTC
CDR3aa: CASSRRETQYF
v_gene: TRBV7-9
abundance: many
d_gene: NA
j_gene: TRBJ2-5

CDR3nt: TGTGCCAGCAGCCCTGTCGGAGCCCACTCTGGAAACACCATATATTTT
CDR3aa: CASSPVGAHSGNTIYF
v_gene: TRBV5-4
abundance: NA
d_gene: NA
j_gene: TRBJ1-3

CDR3nt: TGCGCCAGCAGCCAAGGATATAGGGCAACCTACGAGCAGTACTTC
CDR3aa: CASSQGYRATYEQYF
v_gene: TRBV4-3
abundance: few
d_gene: NA
j_gene: TRBJ2-7

CDR3nt: TGTGCCAGCATTATCGGAACCTCCTACAATGAGCAGTTCTTC
CDR3aa: CASIIGTSYNEQFF
v_gene: TRBV2
abundance: NA
d_gene: NA
j_gene: TRBJ2-1